The clone carrying this T cell receptor (beta chain) was counted only a few times. Using unique molecular identifiers, the investigators prepared the TCRbeta library. TCRdb redid the calling of the PCR reads with MiXCR, one entry per CDR3 protein. The data show some 200,000 distinct CDR3 sequences, around 9.2% seen once. These data come from a study of T-cell reconstitution after alpha-beta-depleted transplantation in children. Germline CDR1 and CDR2: KGHSH and LQKENI. The CDR3 is 13 amino acids. The V and J ends lost 1 base and 5 bases respectively, with 8 bases between them. The chain is built from TRBV18 and TRBJ1-1, with a possible D match to TRBD1 (5 bases). This specimen was PBMCs, mostly from graft donor cells, taken 360 days after TCRalphabeta/CD19-depleted stem cell transplant. This TCR was sampled from a male patient aged 2 to 9 who had a stem cell transplant for acute myeloid leukemia, so the T cells may come from the graft donor. CDR3 loop: CASSPQEGTEAFF. The CDR3 DNA reads TGTGCCAGCTCACCACAAGAGGGGACTGAAGCTTTCTTT.